This T cell receptor (beta chain) is drawn from a study of beta chain features in type 1 diabetes. At the level of the study: Patient and healthy donor groups were alike in age, gender and cell yields.

The CDR3 covers 12 residues. Germline lookup yields CDR1 SGDLS and CDR2 YYNGEE. Trimming took off 9 bases at V and 7 bases at J, with 16 bases between the two ends. cDNA synthesis used the whole RNA isolate, giving expressed TCRB sequences. Produced via immunoSEQ multiplex PCR; TCRdb's table is partial and in-frame only. Here the sample spans hundreds of thousands of clones, over 10% being singletons. The authors sorted CD4+ naive, central memory, regulatory and stem cell-like memory cells via CD45RO/CCR7/CD25/CD127/CD95/CD27. Each sorted fraction was over 95% pure. This clone was recorded a few times.

The receptor was derived from a man aged 18 to 30 in good health. Sequences were obtained from naive CD4+ T cells from blood. The chain combines TRBV9 with TRBJ1-2, with D unresolved. The CDR3 protein is CATLSRKIGYTF. The CDR3, as DNA: TGTGCCACCCTCTCGCGTAAAATTGGCTACACCTTC.